Listed below are T cell receptor beta chains from one sample, sequenced in a study of neurological immune-mediated disorders. TCRdb recomputed calls from the 5' RACE reads with MiXCR, one row per CDR3 protein. Of under 80,000 distinct CDR3 sequences detected, 3.5% to 5% appear once; the ten largest clones hold 1.3%. The specimen was PBMCs. Receptors were obtained from a man aged 30-40 years with multiple sclerosis. Each CDR3 is given with its conserved first and last residue. A D gene is named only where the DNA matches it firmly. Where a row states a size, it is once, few, many or the class of an expanded clone; other rows omit it.

>TRBV10-3|many|TRBJ2-5|TRBD1
CAISGDRGDQETQYF
TGTGCCATCAGTGGGGACAGGGGGGATCAAGAGACCCAGTACTTC
>TRBV6-6|few|TRBJ2-7|TRBD1
CASSSHRGFYEQYF
TGTGCCAGCAGTTCCCACAGGGGGTTCTACGAGCAGTACTTC
>TRBV7-6|NA|TRBJ2-3|NA
CASSFAMDTQYF
TGTGCCAGCAGCTTCGCGATGGATACGCAGTATTTT
>TRBV12-3/TRBV12-4|many|TRBJ1-2|TRBD1
CATLDRAGGYTF
TGTGCCACCCTCGACAGGGCGGGTGGCTACACCTTC
>TRBV12-3/TRBV12-4|NA|TRBJ2-1|NA
CASRQRASNNEQFF
TGTGCCAGCAGACAACGGGCCTCGAACAATGAGCAGTTCTTC
>TRBV18|many|TRBJ2-7|NA
CASSDQGQGPYEQYF
TGTGCCAGCTCAGACCAAGGGCAGGGCCCCTACGAGCAGTACTTC
>TRBV12-3/TRBV12-4|many|TRBJ2-5|TRBD2
CASSPTSGGGQETQYF
TGTGCCAGCAGTCCGACTAGCGGGGGAGGACAAGAGACCCAGTACTTC
>TRBV25-1|NA|TRBJ2-1|TRBD2
CASKTSGGESYNEQFF
TGTGCCAGCAAGACTAGCGGGGGCGAATCCTACAATGAGCAGTTCTTC
>TRBV6-6|many|TRBJ2-2|TRBD1
CASNPPGQGGTGELFF
TGTGCCAGCAACCCTCCGGGACAGGGGGGGACCGGGGAGCTGTTTTTT
>TRBV5-1|many|TRBJ2-3|NA
CASSLVPGSGTDTQYF
TGCGCCAGCAGCTTGGTCCCAGGGTCGGGCACAGATACGCAGTATTTT
>TRBV6-2/TRBV6-3|many|TRBJ2-4|NA
CASSHTGFPQYF
TGTGCCAGCAGCCACACAGGGTTCCCTCAGTACTTC
>TRBV7-2|many|TRBJ2-1|NA
CASSSRPSGTYNEQFF
TGTGCCAGCAGCTCCCGTCCTAGTGGGACCTACAATGAGCAGTTCTTC
>TRBV29-1|many|TRBJ2-3|TRBD2
CSVDGSGGLTDTQYF
TGCAGCGTTGACGGAAGCGGGGGGCTAACAGATACGCAGTATTTT
>TRBV2|many|TRBJ2-5|NA
CASSEEPGAQETQYF
TGTGCCAGCAGTGAAGAGCCAGGGGCCCAAGAGACCCAGTACTTC
>TRBV7-2|many|TRBJ2-1|NA
CASSFYYNEQFF
TGTGCCAGCAGCTTCTACTACAATGAGCAGTTCTTC
>TRBV7-9|many|TRBJ1-3|TRBD1
CASSHTGQGGNTIYF
TGTGCCAGCAGCCACACGGGACAGGGAGGAAACACCATATATTTT